Listed below are T cell receptor beta chains from one sample, sequenced in a study of blood T cell repertoires in COVID-19. The repertoire was sequenced with immunoSEQ multiplex PCR; TCRdb's copy has only in-frame clones and lacks some. This table has fewer than 350,000 clones, 70% to 90% appearing once. Sequencing input: peripheral blood. These receptors were taken from a woman in her thirties with COVID-19, enrolled during active disease. Each CDR3 is given with its conserved first and last residue. Each record gives: clone size, D gene, V gene, J gene, CDR3 DNA, CDR3 protein. The D gene is left open where the match is weak. Clone size appears in some rows only: once, few, many, or a class for an expanded clone.

>.|.|TRBV2|TRBJ1-2
TGTGCCAGCAGTGGGCCCTTAACAGGACATAACTATGGCTACACCTTC
CASSGPLTGHNYGYTF
>.|TRBD1|TRBV19|TRBJ1-2
TGTGCCAGTAGTAGTAAGAGGGGGCCCCTCTATGGCTACACCTTC
CASSSKRGPLYGYTF
>.|.|TRBV28|TRBJ1-5
TGTGCCTTATCGAGAAGCAATCAGCCCCAGCATTTT
CALSRSNQPQHF
>once|TRBD1|TRBV5-6|TRBJ1-2
TGTGCCAGCAGCTTCCCGGGACAGGGGCAGGATGGCTACACCTTC
CASSFPGQGQDGYTF
>.|.|TRBV3-1/TRBV3-2|TRBJ2-2
TGTGCCAGCAGCCAGGAACCGGGACTTAACACCGGGGAGCTGTTTTTT
CASSQEPGLNTGELFF
>once|TRBD2|TRBV6-6|TRBJ2-3
TGTGCCAGCAGCCGAACTAGCGGGGGGGAGATTGGAGATACGCAGTATTTT
CASSRTSGGEIGDTQYF
>.|TRBD2|TRBV11-3|TRBJ2-7
TGTGCCAGCAGCTTAGAGCAGGGCTCGCGCGGGGGCTCCTACGAGCAGTACTTC
CASSLEQGSRGGSYEQYF
>.|.|TRBV10-1|TRBJ2-3
TGCGCCAGCAGTGACCCCAGGAACAGCACAGATACGCAGTATTTT
CASSDPRNSTDTQYF
>.|.|TRBV6-2/TRBV6-3|TRBJ1-1
TGTGCCAGCAGTTACCTCGGTTTGGGGAGGATTACTGAAGCTTTCTTT
CASSYLGLGRITEAFF
>.|TRBD1|TRBV28|TRBJ2-5
TGTGCCAGCAGTTTATACAGGGGTAAGGAGACCCAGTACTTC
CASSLYRGKETQYF
>once|TRBD2|TRBV14|TRBJ2-2
TGTGCCAGCAGCAAGACTCGCGGGGGGGCCAGGACCGGGGAGCTGTTTTTT
CASSKTRGGARTGELFF
>.|.|TRBV11-3|TRBJ1-2
TGTGCCAGCAGCTTAGATGCAGGGCCCTACTATGGCTACACCTTC
CASSLDAGPYYGYTF
>.|TRBD1|TRBV7-2|TRBJ1-4
TGTGCCAGCAGCTGGAGACAGGGGGCGAATGAAAAACTGTTTTTT
CASSWRQGANEKLFF
>.|.|TRBV12-3/TRBV12-4|TRBJ1-2
TGTGCCAGCAGTTTGGGGGAGGTTCGGGGCTACACCTTC
CASSLGEVRGYTF
>.|.|TRBV4-1|TRBJ2-2
TGCGCCAGCAGCCAAAGCCTGTCCGGGGAGCTGTTTTTT
CASSQSLSGELFF
>.|TRBD1|TRBV9|TRBJ2-2
TGTGCCAGCAGCCCCGGACGGGACAGGGTCACCGGGGAGCTGTTTTTT
CASSPGRDRVTGELFF
>.|TRBD1|TRBV7-8|TRBJ1-1
TGTGCCAGCAGCTGGGGGACAGGGAACACTGAAGCTTTCTTT
CASSWGTGNTEAFF